This T cell receptor beta chain emerged from a study of early T cells in non-severe SARS-CoV-2 infection. Study-level information: It was bulk RNA from unsorted whole blood that was sequenced, and the chains were unpaired. General study points: VDJdb-based annotation leaned toward anti-spike CD8 responses and missed private and CD4 specificities.

Individual cDNA molecules received unique molecular identifiers during library preparation. TCRdb passed the 5' RACE reads through MiXCR, listing each CDR3 protein once. The sample has 25,000 to 35,000 distinct CDR3 sequences; 3.9% are singletons. Germline V gene sequence: CDR1 LGHDT, CDR2 YNNKEL (reference sequence). Trimming stripped 4 bases from V and 2 bases from J, with 15 bases between. The CDR3 has 16 residues. A note on this clonotype: Antigen specificity is unknown.

This chain joins TRBV3-1 and TRBJ2-1; D gene unclear. Sample: whole blood. The TCR originated in an adult who was a healthcare worker with PCR-confirmed SARS-CoV-2 infection or an uninfected control (not recorded which). CDR3 amino acids: CASSPRATPTYNEQFF. In nucleotides, the CDR3 is TGTGCCAGCAGCCCCCGAGCGACCCCCACCTACAATGAGCAGTTCTTC.